The text below deals with one T cell receptor beta chain. The sample is drawn from a study of blood T cell repertoires in COVID-19. As for the study in general: The study drew acute and convalescent COVID-19 samples from the United States, Italy and Spain.

Produced via immunoSEQ multiplex PCR; TCRdb's table is partial and in-frame only. The sample records 70,000 to 75,000 clones, 70% to 85% being singletons. Germline V gene lookup returns CDR1 MDHEN and CDR2 SYDVKM. The junction had 5 bases not matched to a gene; V was cut back by 4 bases and J by 5 bases. This CDR3 is built from 16 residues. This receptor was taken from a woman aged 60-75 years with acute or convalescent COVID-19. Sequencing was performed on peripheral blood. This sequence joins TRBV28 and TRBJ2-3; 14 bases match TRBD2. CDR3 sequence (DNA): TGTGCCAGCAGTTCACGAGGACTAGCGGGGGGAGATACGCAGTATTTT. It is translated as CASSSRGLAGGDTQYF.